This TCR beta chain was retrieved from a study of blood T cell repertoires in COVID-19. For the study at large: Sites in the United States, Italy and Spain provided acute and convalescent COVID-19 samples. Nucleic acid was either cDNA or gDNA, and it came from T cells, B-cell-depleted T cells, or PBMCs.

Between the trimmed V and J ends, which lost 8 bases and 3 bases, there was a span of 11 bases. CDR1 MNHEY and CDR2 SVGAGI come from the germline V gene. There are 13 residues in the CDR3. Original analysis: Cell counts per sample came from amplifying reference gene primers. Profiled with immunoSEQ multiplex PCR; TCRdb holds only in-frame clones, not every one. Clone size and V and J calls were adopted from that table, with D and trimming inferred from the DNA. The top ten hold roughly 1.1% of the sample, which has about 130,000 clones, roughly 90% seen once. The sequenced sample consisted of peripheral blood. The clonotype originates from a woman of 80 years or more with acute or convalescent COVID-19. The chain joins TRBV6-5 to TRBJ1-5; D gene uncertain. CDR3 in DNA: TGTGCCAGCCACATTTCGAACAATCAGCCCCAGCATTTT. Its translation is CASHISNNQPQHF.